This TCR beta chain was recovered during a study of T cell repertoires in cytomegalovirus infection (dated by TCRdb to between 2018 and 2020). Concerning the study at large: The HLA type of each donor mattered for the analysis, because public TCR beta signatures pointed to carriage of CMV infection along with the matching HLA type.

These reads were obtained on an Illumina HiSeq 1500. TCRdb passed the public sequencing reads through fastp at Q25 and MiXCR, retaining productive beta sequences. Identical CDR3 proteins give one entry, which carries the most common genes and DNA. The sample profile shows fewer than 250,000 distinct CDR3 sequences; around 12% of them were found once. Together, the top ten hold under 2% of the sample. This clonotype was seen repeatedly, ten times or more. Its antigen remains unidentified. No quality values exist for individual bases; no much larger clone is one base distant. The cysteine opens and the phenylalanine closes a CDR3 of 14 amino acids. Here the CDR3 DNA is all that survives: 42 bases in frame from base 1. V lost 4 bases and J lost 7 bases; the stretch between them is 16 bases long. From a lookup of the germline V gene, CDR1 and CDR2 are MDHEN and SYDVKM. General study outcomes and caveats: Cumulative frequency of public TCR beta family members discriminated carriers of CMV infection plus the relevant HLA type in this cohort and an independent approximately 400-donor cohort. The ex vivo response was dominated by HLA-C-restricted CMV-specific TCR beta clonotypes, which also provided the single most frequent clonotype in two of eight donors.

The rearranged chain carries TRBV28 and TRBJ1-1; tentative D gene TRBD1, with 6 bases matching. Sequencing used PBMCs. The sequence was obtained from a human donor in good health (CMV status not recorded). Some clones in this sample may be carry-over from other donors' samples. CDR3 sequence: CASSSSPGQVEAFF. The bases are TGTGCCAGCAGTTCCTCTCCGGGACAAGTTGAAGCTTTCTTT.